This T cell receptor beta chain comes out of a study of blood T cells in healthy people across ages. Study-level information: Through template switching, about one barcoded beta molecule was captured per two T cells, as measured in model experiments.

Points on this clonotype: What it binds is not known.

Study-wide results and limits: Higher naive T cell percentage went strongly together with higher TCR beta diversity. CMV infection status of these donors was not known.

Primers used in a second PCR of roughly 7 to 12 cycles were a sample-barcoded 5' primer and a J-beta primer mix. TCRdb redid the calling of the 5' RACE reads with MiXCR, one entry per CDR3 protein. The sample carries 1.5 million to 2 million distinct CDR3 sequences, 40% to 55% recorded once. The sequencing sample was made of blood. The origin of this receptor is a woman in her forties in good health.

DNA of the CDR3: TGCGCCAGCAGCTACGGGGTGGGCGATTCACCCCTCCACTTT. It is translated as CASSYGVGDSPLHF. V usage is TRBV4-3 and J usage is TRBJ1-6; D is unclear. The CDR3 loop spans 14 amino acids. V was clipped by 5 bases and J by 8 bases, with 13 bases between them. Germline V CDR1 and CDR2: LGHNA, YSLEER.